The 9 T cell receptor beta chains presented below share a single source sample, sequenced in a study of cytomegalovirus exposure and HLA in healthy donors. The study ran its PCR with 60 Vbeta and 13 Jbeta primers. Clones were sequenced by immunoSEQ multiplex PCR, and TCRdb holds only the in-frame ones, with some missing. The sample consists of around 120,000 clones, 65% to 80% of them appearing once. Sequencing was done on a sample of PBMCs. The origin of the receptors is a woman between 35 and 50 years old in good health and CMV-seropositive.

The V gene is TRBV7-9, the J gene TRBJ2-5, with D perhaps TRBD2 (7 bases). CDR3 size: 15 residues. The germline V and J ends were trimmed by 6 bases and 5 bases, with 19 bases remaining between them. The germline CDR1 and CDR2 sequences are SEHNR and FQNEAQ (reference sequence). The CDR3 loop reads CASSPSGGAGETQYF. The CDR3 nucleotides read TGTGCCAGCAGTCCATCTGGGGGGGCCGGGGAGACCCAGTACTTC.

This rearrangement joins TRBV9 to TRBJ1-1; D is uncertain. Per germline, CDR1 SGDLS and CDR2 YYNGEE. Trimming took 3 bases from V and 1 from J, leaving 7 bases between them. This CDR3 contains 13 residues. CDR3: CASSATGNTEAFF. The DNA of the CDR3 is TGTGCCAGCAGCGCGACGGGGAACACTGAAGCTTTCTTT. Full variable domain (remainder filled in from reference TRBV9 and TRBJ1-1): DSGVTQTPKHLITATGQRVTLRCSPRSGDLSVYWYQQSLDQGLQFLIQYYNGEERAKGNILERFSAQQFPDLHSELNLSSLELGDSALYFCASSATGNTEAFFGQGTRLTVV.

The CDR3 sequence is CASSPTPGGNYNEQFF. In DNA, the CDR3 is TGCGCCAGCAGCCCGACCCCAGGGGGTAACTACAATGAGCAGTTCTTC. This chain joins TRBV5-1 and TRBJ2-1, with 7 positions matching TRBD1. The CDR3 runs 16 residues. The ends lost 4 bases at V and 3 bases at J; junction bases unmatched: 10. Germline V gene lookup returns CDR1 SGHRS and CDR2 YFSETQ. The full variable domain, with the rest looked up from reference TRBV5-1 and TRBJ2-1, is KAGVTQTPRYLIKTRGQQVTLSCSPISGHRSVSWYQQTPGQGLQFLFEYFSETQRNKGNFPGRFSGRQFSNSRSEMNVSTLELGDSALYLCASSPTPGGNYNEQFFGPGTRLTVL.

The chain links TRBV5-6 to TRBJ1-3; a possible D gene is TRBD1 (5 bases). The CDR3 is made up of 18 amino acids. Germline values: CDR1 SGHDT, CDR2 YYEEEE. Between the trimmed V and J ends, which lost 4 bases and 10 bases, there was a span of 30 bases. The CDR3 sequence: CASSTGGEGSLSGITIYF. CDR3 in DNA: TGTGCCAGCAGCACCGGAGGAGAGGGGTCCCTAAGCGGGATTACCATATATTTT.

This chain links TRBV5-4 with TRBJ1-1; 9 bases map to TRBD1. The germline gives CDR1 SGHNT, CDR2 YYREEE (reference sequence). The CDR3 is 18 amino acids. V shed 1 base and J 0 bases; nucleotides not matched to a gene: 10. CDR3 bases: TGTGCCAGCAGCTTGCCGGGACAGGGTCCGTCTGTGAACACTGAAGCTTTCTTT. Translation: CASSLPGQGPSVNTEAFF.

The chain links TRBV5-6 to TRBJ1-2; the match to TRBD1 covers 7 bases. The CDR3 is 15 residues long. In germline, CDR1 is SGHDT, CDR2 YYEEEE. The V gene end was trimmed by 4 bases and the J gene end by 4 bases; junction bases not matched to a gene: 10. CDR3 coding DNA: TGTGCCAGCAGCCCCCCGGGACAGACGATCTATGGCTACACCTTC. This codes for CASSPPGQTIYGYTF.

The rearrangement joins TRBV11-2 to TRBJ1-6, with D possibly TRBD1 on 5 matching bases. The CDR3 covers 15 residues. V was shortened by 5 bases and J by 5 bases, with 13 bases between the two germline ends. The germline CDR1 and CDR2 sequences are SGHAT and FQNNGV. CDR3 nucleotide sequence: TGTGCCAGCAGCCCGGGGGGTAGGGATAATTCACCCCTCCACTTT. Translated: CASSPGGRDNSPLHF. The full variable domain, completed using reference TRBV11-2 and TRBJ1-6, is EAGVAQSPRYKIIEKRQSVAFWCNPISGHATLYWYQQILGQGPKLLIQFQNNGVVDDSQLPKDRFSAERLKGVDSTLKIQPAKLEDSAVYLCASSPGGRDNSPLHFGNGTRLTVT.

The genes are TRBV6-5 and TRBJ2-5; 9 nucleotides match TRBD1. With 6 bases clipped from V and 2 bases from J, the junction kept 4 bases outside the gene matches. CDR1 is MNHEY and CDR2 is SVGAGI in the germline V gene. CDR3 length: 14 residues. CDR3 in amino acids: CASRGQGEQETQYF. The DNA for the CDR3 is TGTGCCAGCAGGGGACAGGGAGAACAAGAGACCCAGTACTTC.

The chain combines TRBV27 with TRBJ1-1; 9 bases agree with TRBD1. The CDR3 consists of 13 residues. Germline-derived CDR1 and CDR2 are MNHEY and SMNVEV (reference sequence). J gave up 10 bases and V 3 bases, and 6 bases lay outside the gene matches. The CDR3 sequence: CASSFDRGSGAFF. The CDR3 DNA reads TGTGCCAGCAGTTTCGACAGGGGGAGCGGAGCTTTCTTT.